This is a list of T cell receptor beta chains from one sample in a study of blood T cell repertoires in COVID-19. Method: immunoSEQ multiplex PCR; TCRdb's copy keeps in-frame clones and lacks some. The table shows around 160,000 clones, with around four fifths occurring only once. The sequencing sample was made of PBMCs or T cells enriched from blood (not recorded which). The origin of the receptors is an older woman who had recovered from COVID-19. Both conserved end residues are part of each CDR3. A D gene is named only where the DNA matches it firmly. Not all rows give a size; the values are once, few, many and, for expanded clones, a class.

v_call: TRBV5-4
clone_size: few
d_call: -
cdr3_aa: CASSLGWQGGGGYTF

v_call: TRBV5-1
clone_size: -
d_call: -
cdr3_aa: CASSLALGTRGEKLFF

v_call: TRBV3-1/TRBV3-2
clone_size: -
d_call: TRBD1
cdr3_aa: CASSPTDRGRGGYTF

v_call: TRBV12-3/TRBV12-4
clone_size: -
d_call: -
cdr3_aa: CASSFMGSDGAFF

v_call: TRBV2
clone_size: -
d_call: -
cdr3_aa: CASSDRGGSNQPQHF

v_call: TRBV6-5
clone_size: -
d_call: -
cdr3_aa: CASSPGLNTGELFF

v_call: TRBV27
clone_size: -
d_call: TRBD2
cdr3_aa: CASSRGGGTEQFF

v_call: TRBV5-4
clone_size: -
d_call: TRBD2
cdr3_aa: CASSSAGGGYTDTQYF

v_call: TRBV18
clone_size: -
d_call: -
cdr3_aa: CASSPQASGETQYF

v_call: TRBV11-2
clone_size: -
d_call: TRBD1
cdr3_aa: CASSLVFRGRNTEAFF

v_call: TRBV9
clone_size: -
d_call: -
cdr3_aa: CASSDRKNTEAFF

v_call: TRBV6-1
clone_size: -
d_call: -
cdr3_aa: CASSEAGRDHGYTF

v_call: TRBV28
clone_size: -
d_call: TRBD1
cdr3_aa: CASSLQAGQGIGQPQHF

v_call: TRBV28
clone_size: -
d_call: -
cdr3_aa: CASRVGDANTEAFF

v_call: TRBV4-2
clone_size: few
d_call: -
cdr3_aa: CASSQDRGDYTF

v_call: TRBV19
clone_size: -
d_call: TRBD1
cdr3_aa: CASSTPGAGGTEAFF

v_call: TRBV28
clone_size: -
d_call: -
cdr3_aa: CASTETNYGYTF

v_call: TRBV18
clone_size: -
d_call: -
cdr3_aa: CASSPGRGNEKLFF

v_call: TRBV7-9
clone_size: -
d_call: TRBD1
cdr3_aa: CASSAGQGADTQYF

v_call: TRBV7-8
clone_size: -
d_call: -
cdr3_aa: CASSRGQNNEQFF

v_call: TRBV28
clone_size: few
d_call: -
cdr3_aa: CASSFRGTEAFF

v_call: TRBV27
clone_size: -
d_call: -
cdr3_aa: CASSPSFGVWTDTQYF

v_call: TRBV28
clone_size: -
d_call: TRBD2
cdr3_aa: CASSSTRLAGGSYNEQFF

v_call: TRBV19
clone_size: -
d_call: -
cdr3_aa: CASRLTGWGQPQHF

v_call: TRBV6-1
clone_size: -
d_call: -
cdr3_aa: CASSEVWTQTYEQYF

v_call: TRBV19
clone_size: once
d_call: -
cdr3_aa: CASSPGRENSPLHF

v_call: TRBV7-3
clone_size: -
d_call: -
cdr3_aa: CASSLDGGTNEKLFF

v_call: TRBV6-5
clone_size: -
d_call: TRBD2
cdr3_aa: CATFLGGEETQYF

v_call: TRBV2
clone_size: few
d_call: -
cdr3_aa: CASSERFNSPLHF

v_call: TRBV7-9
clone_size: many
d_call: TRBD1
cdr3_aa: CASSLSPGQGSYEQYF

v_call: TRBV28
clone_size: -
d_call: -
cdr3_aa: CASHQGLSPLHF

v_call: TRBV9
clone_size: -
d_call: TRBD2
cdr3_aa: CASSVGGGGTYNEQFF

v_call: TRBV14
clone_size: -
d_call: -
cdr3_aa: CASSQSQTQYF

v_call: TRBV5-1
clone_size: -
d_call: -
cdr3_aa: CASSRFDSLEAFF

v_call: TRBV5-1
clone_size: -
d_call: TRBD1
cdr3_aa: CASSWDSLNTEAFF

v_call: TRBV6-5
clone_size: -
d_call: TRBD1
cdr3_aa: CASTPTRDRSYEQYF

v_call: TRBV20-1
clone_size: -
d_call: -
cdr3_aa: CSASEEGVKLSNQPQHF

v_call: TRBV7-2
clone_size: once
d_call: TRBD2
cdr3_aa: CASSSGRRSQETQYF

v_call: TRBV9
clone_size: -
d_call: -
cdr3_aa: CASRGHGHGELFF

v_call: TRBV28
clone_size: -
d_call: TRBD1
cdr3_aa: CASSSLRDRGSGNTIYF

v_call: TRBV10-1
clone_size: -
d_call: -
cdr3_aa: CASTSCGYTF

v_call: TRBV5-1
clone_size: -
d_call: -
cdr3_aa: CASSLGEGYEKLFF

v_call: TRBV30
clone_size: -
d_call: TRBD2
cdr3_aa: CAWSQLAGGRDEQFF

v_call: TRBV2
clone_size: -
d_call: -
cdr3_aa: CASKAGNMNTEAFF

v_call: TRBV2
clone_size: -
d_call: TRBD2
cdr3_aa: CASSRLAGAHNEQFF